One and the same sample provided the 7 T cell receptor beta chains below, sequenced in a study of early T cells in non-severe SARS-CoV-2 infection (dated by TCRdb to 2020 to 2023). Library construction relied on 5' RACE. Sequencing instrument: NextSeq 500. TCRdb's own reprocessing of the public reads used fastp at Q25 and MiXCR and kept productive beta chains. One record per CDR3 amino acid sequence lists the most common genes and DNA. This sample is represented by 30,000 to 40,000 distinct CDR3 sequences; about 6.5% of them were singletons. The leading ten clones occupy approximately 7.6% of the sample. What was sequenced was whole blood. The receptors originated from an adult who was a healthcare worker with PCR-confirmed SARS-CoV-2 infection or an uninfected control (not recorded which).

This clonotype was seen ten or more times. The rearrangement links TRBV10-1 to TRBJ2-3; 10 nucleotides match TRBD1. V lost 6 bases and J lost 5; bases outside the gene matches: 11. Germline CDR1 is WNHNN and CDR2 is SYGVQD (reference sequence). The CDR3 length is 16 residues. The CDR3 spells CASSAPGQGRQDTQYF. As DNA, the CDR3 is TGCGCCAGCAGCGCCCCGGGACAGGGGCGTCAAGATACGCAGTATTTT.

V usage is TRBV25-1 and J usage is TRBJ1-6, with D hard to call. The CDR3 runs to 14 residues. The germline gives CDR1 MGHDK, CDR2 SYGVNS. With 2 bases removed from V and 7 bases from J, the gap between germline ends came to 9 bases. CDR3: CASSEGMGNSPLHF. The DNA for the CDR3 is TGTGCCAGCAGTGAAGGGATGGGGAATTCACCCCTCCACTTT.

This clonotype was detected many times. This chain links TRBV7-9 with TRBJ1-5, with 7 bases identical to TRBD1. Germline CDR1 and CDR2: SEHNR and FQNEAQ (reference sequence). Trimming removed 5 bases from V and 2 bases from J; junction bases left unmatched: 6. The CDR3 is 15 amino acids. As DNA, the CDR3 is TGTGCCAGCAGCACCACAGGGGAGGGCAATCAGCCCCAGCATTTT. Translated, it gives CASSTTGEGNQPQHF.

This clonotype appeared many times. J is TRBJ2-7 and V is TRBV6-5, with TRBD2 matching 13 bases. CDR3 length: 15 amino acids. J lost 2 bases, V lost 7 bases, and 5 bases had no gene match. Per the germline V gene, CDR1 is MNHEY and CDR2 is SVGAGI. This chain's CDR3 is CASTITSGGAYEQYF. The CDR3 DNA is TGTGCCAGCACCATTACTAGCGGGGGGGCCTACGAGCAGTACTTC.

The sample holds many counts of this clonotype. Written as DNA, the CDR3 is TGCAGTGCTAGAGGGCCGGCGGGGGGCACCGATGAGCAGTTCTTC. Translated: CSARGPAGGTDEQFF. This chain links TRBV20-1 with TRBJ2-1, with TRBD2 matching over 8 bases. The ends lost 1 base at V and 8 bases at J; junction bases unmatched: 10. This CDR3 is 15 amino acids long. Per the germline V gene, CDR1 is DFQATT and CDR2 is SNEGSKA (reference sequence).

This clonotype has a count of ten or more. The J gene is TRBJ2-5, the V gene TRBV5-4; D unclear. CDR3 length: 13 residues. V lost 0 bases, J lost 2 bases, and 5 bases lay in between. Germline V CDR1 and CDR2: SGHNT, YYREEE (reference sequence). The CDR3 protein is CASSLAAQETQYF. The CDR3 nucleotides are TGTGCCAGCAGCTTGGCCGCTCAAGAGACCCAGTACTTC. The whole variable domain, remainder taken from reference TRBV5-4 and TRBJ2-5, is ETGVTQSPTHLIKTRGQQVTLRCSSQSGHNTVSWYQQALGQGPQFIFQYYREEENGRGNFPPRFSGLQFPNYSSELNVNALELDDSALYLCASSLAAQETQYFGPGTRLLVL.

This clonotype has ten or more counts. The chain has TRBV7-2 and TRBJ1-5; D is ambiguous. V was pared by 5 bases and J by 0 bases, with 11 bases between. The CDR3 length is 15 residues. Per the germline V gene, CDR1 is SGHTA and CDR2 is FQGNSA. The DNA of the CDR3 is TGTGCCAGCAGCCCAAAACACCATAGCAATCAGCCCCAGCATTTT. This sequence encodes CASSPKHHSNQPQHF. Variable domain in full (rest from reference TRBV7-2 and TRBJ1-5): GAGVSQSPSNKVTEKGKDVELRCDPISGHTALYWYRQSLGQGLEFLIYFQGNSAPDKSGLPSDRFSAERTGGSVSTLTIQRTQQEDSAVYLCASSPKHHSNQPQHFGDGTRLSIL.